The next 24 T cell receptor beta chains were all read from a single sample in a study of cytomegalovirus exposure and HLA in healthy donors. Use of 60 Vbeta and 13 Jbeta primers characterized the PCR. Sequencing used immunoSEQ multiplex PCR; TCRdb keeps in-frame clones, though not all of them. The sample data list around 57,000 clones. The sequenced sample was PBMCs. The source is a woman aged 45-59 years in good health and CMV-seropositive.

V and J are TRBV19 and TRBJ1-1; D unresolved. The germline V and J ends were trimmed by 1 base and 4 bases, with 13 bases remaining between them. The germline CDR1 and CDR2 sequences are LNHDA and SQIVND (reference sequence). The CDR3 contains 15 residues. CDR3 in amino acids: CASSIGRGIGTEAFF. CDR3 sequence (DNA): TGTGCCAGTAGTATAGGCAGAGGGATAGGCACTGAAGCTTTCTTT.

The chain recombines TRBV6-1 with TRBJ1-1, with D possibly being TRBD1 (5 bases). V was cut by 4 bases and J by 1 base, with 7 bases left in between. In germline, CDR1 is MNHNS, CDR2 SASEGT. The CDR3 is 13 amino acids. The CDR3 is CASSAGSNTEAFF. The CDR3 DNA reads as TGTGCCAGCAGTGCAGGGTCGAACACTGAAGCTTTCTTT.

V is TRBV28 and J is TRBJ1-5; 7 bases line up with TRBD1. CDR1 MDHEN and CDR2 SYDVKM come from the germline V gene. The CDR3 length is 14 residues. J gave up 4 bases and V 8 bases, and 8 bases lay outside the gene matches. The CDR3 region is CASFRQGKNQPQHF. CDR3 DNA sequence: TGTGCCAGCTTTCGACAGGGCAAGAATCAGCCCCAGCATTTT.

The chain is built from TRBV15 and TRBJ2-2, with TRBD1 matching over 11 bases. This CDR3 region has 17 residues. The germline CDR1 and CDR2 sequences are LNHNV and YYDKDF (reference sequence). V gave up 6 bases and J gave up 6 bases; unmatched junction bases: 12. CDR3 DNA sequence: TGTGCCACCAGTCGTACGCCCGGGACAGGGGGGCCCGGGGAGCTGTTTTTT. This translates into CATSRTPGTGGPGELFF.

This sequence joins TRBV6-5 and TRBJ1-1; D may be TRBD1 (6 bases). Trimming stripped 4 bases from V and 1 base from J, with 13 bases between. Germline lookup yields CDR1 MNHEY and CDR2 SVGAGI. This CDR3 region has 15 residues. The CDR3 bases are TGTGCCAGCAGTTTCGACAGGAATAGGAACACTGAAGCTTTCTTT. It translates to CASSFDRNRNTEAFF.

This chain links TRBV14 with TRBJ2-5; 13 bases map to TRBD2. V gave up 1 base and J gave up 0 bases; unmatched junction bases: 8. Germline CDR1 and CDR2: SGHDN and FVKESK. The CDR3 contains 19 residues. The CDR3 region is CASSQVWGLAGTHQETQYF. The CDR3 nucleotides are TGTGCCAGCAGCCAAGTCTGGGGACTAGCGGGGACTCACCAAGAGACCCAGTACTTC.

The chain couples TRBV10-2 to TRBJ2-7; 8 bases line up with TRBD1. This CDR3 contains 12 residues. V was clipped by 5 bases and J by 7 bases; unmatched bases: 4. Germline V gene data show CDR1 as WSHSY and CDR2 as SAAADI. The CDR3 protein is CASSQGAEEQYF. In DNA, the CDR3 is TGCGCCAGCAGTCAGGGGGCGGAGGAGCAGTACTTC.

The chain employs TRBV28 and TRBJ1-2, with 9 bases matching TRBD1. V shed 4 bases, J shed 8 bases, and the junction held 8 bases outside the gene matches. CDR1 and CDR2 from the germline V gene are MDHEN and SYDVKM. This CDR3 has 14 residues. This CDR3 reads CASSSTGGARGYTF. The CDR3 DNA reads as TGTGCCAGCAGTTCCACAGGGGGCGCGAGAGGCTACACCTTC.

The V and J genes are TRBV5-4 and TRBJ1-2; no definite D call. Germline CDR1 and CDR2: SGHNT and YYREEE (reference sequence). This CDR3 comprises 13 residues. V lost 4 bases to trimming and J lost 1 base, with 8 bases between them. CDR3 loop: CASSIQVNYGYTF. The CDR3 nucleotides read TGTGCCAGCAGCATTCAGGTTAACTATGGCTACACCTTC.

The chain employs TRBV5-1 and TRBJ2-7; no clear D. V was trimmed by 4 bases and J by 2 bases, leaving 19 bases between them. The CDR3 extends over 16 amino acids. Germline CDR1 reads SGHRS; CDR2 reads YFSETQ. DNA of the CDR3: TGCGCCAGCAGCCTTCGAACCTTCGGCGGTGCCTACGAGCAGTACTTC. Protein sequence: CASSLRTFGGAYEQYF.

The rearrangement uses TRBV7-2 and TRBJ2-2; 10 bases fit TRBD2. This CDR3 comprises 15 residues. Germline V gene sequence: CDR1 SGHTA, CDR2 FQGNSA. V was clipped by 4 bases and J by 7 bases; unmatched bases: 6. The CDR3 protein is CASSYRASGGGELFF. The CDR3 DNA reads as TGTGCCAGCAGCTACAGGGCTAGCGGGGGCGGGGAGCTGTTTTTT.

This chain joins TRBV27 and TRBJ2-1; the match to TRBD2 covers 7 bases. V lost 3 bases to trimming and J lost 7 bases; unmatched junction nucleotides: 9. Per germline, CDR1 MNHEY and CDR2 SMNVEV (reference sequence). The CDR3 spans 15 residues. The CDR3 sequence: CASSFERGSRNEQFF. The CDR3 DNA sequence: TGTGCCAGCAGTTTTGAGCGGGGTTCACGGAATGAGCAGTTCTTC.

V usage is TRBV7-2 and J usage is TRBJ2-7; 12 bases line up with TRBD2. CDR1 and CDR2 (germline): SGHTA, FQGNSA. This CDR3 is 18 amino acids long. Unmatched junction bases numbered 10, after V lost 1 base and J lost 3 bases. In nucleotides, the CDR3 is TGTGCCAGCAGCTTAGGTTCTAGCGGGAGGGCCGCTAGCTACGAGCAGTACTTC. Protein product: CASSLGSSGRAASYEQYF.

The chain has TRBV4-1 and TRBJ1-2; 11 bases map to TRBD1. Germline lookup yields CDR1 MGHRA and CDR2 YSYEKL. The length of the CDR3 is 16 residues. The V segment lost 4 bases and the J segment 5 bases; nucleotides outside the gene matches: 9. The CDR3 protein is CASSPGQGALGYGYTF. CDR3 DNA sequence: TGCGCCAGCAGCCCTGGACAGGGGGCGCTAGGGTATGGCTACACCTTC.

The V call is TRBV4-3, the J call TRBJ1-1; D is unresolved. With 4 bases removed from V and 1 base from J, the gap between germline ends came to 10 bases. Per the germline V gene, CDR1 is LGHNA and CDR2 is YSLEER. The CDR3 sequence is 14 residues long. CDR3 in DNA: TGCGCCAGCAGCCGATCGGAGGAGAACACTGAAGCTTTCTTT. Translating gives CASSRSEENTEAFF.

The V call is TRBV14, the J call TRBJ1-2, with TRBD1 matching over 12 bases. Germline lookup yields CDR1 SGHDN and CDR2 FVKESK. V lost 3 bases, J lost 7 bases, and 6 bases stayed unmatched. The CDR3 totals 15 residues. The CDR3: CASSQAGTGGTGYTF. As DNA, the CDR3 is TGTGCCAGCAGCCAGGCCGGGACAGGGGGCACTGGCTACACCTTC.

The V and J genes are TRBV6-5 and TRBJ2-3; TRBD2 matches 9 bases. V was clipped by 2 bases and J by 4 bases; unmatched bases: 4. Germline V gene lookup returns CDR1 MNHEY and CDR2 SVGAGI. The CDR3 has 15 amino acids. The CDR3 sequence: CASSYGGLASDTQYF. The CDR3 DNA sequence: TGTGCCAGCAGTTACGGGGGACTAGCTTCAGATACGCAGTATTTT.

The chain has TRBV5-6 and TRBJ2-2, with D tentatively TRBD2 (5 bases). Germline values: CDR1 SGHDT, CDR2 YYEEEE. Trimming took off 4 bases at V and 6 bases at J, with 13 bases between the two ends. There are 14 residues in the CDR3. As DNA, the CDR3 is TGTGCCAGCAGCCCATGGACTGGAGCCGGGGAGCTGTTTTTT. Translated, it gives CASSPWTGAGELFF.

The chain is built from TRBV29-1 and TRBJ2-3, with TRBD2 matching 8 bases. The CDR3 sequence is 14 residues long. V gave up 5 bases and J gave up 2 bases; unmatched junction bases: 6. The V gene's germline CDR1 is SQVTM and CDR2 ANQGSEA. CDR3 loop: CSVRSGGTTDTQYF. The CDR3 region has the DNA TGCAGCGTTCGGAGCGGGGGTACCACAGATACGCAGTATTTT.

The gene calls are TRBV11-1 and TRBJ1-2; 7 bases agree with TRBD1. Germline lookup yields CDR1 SGHAT and CDR2 FQDESV (reference sequence). V shed 3 bases, J shed 0 bases, and the junction held 1 base outside the gene matches. This CDR3 comprises 14 residues. The CDR3 sequence: CASSFGTANYGYTF. CDR3 in DNA: TGTGCCAGCAGCTTCGGGACAGCTAACTATGGCTACACCTTC.

The rearrangement joins TRBV28 to TRBJ1-1; 8 positions match TRBD1. CDR3 length: 14 amino acids. Germline trimming cut 6 bases from V and 1 base from J; bases unmatched to any gene: 4. CDR1 and CDR2 (germline): MDHEN, SYDVKM. CDR3 in DNA: TGTGCCAGCAGCTGGGGACAGGCGAACACTGAAGCTTTCTTT. Translated: CASSWGQANTEAFF.

The J gene is TRBJ2-3, the V gene TRBV4-3, with TRBD2 matching over 16 bases. Trimming removed 4 bases from V and 4 bases from J; junction bases left unmatched: 2. The CDR3 runs to 16 residues. Germline V gene data show CDR1 as LGHNA and CDR2 as YSLEER. The CDR3 bases are TGCGCCAGCAGCCCGGGACTAGCGGGGGGGTCAGATACGCAGTATTTT. Translation: CASSPGLAGGSDTQYF.

This sequence joins TRBV6-1 and TRBJ2-7; D unresolved. The CDR3 is made up of 13 amino acids. Deletions cut 2 bases from V and 2 bases from J, with 7 bases between. In germline, CDR1 is MNHNS, CDR2 SASEGT. The CDR3 is CASSEPPTYEQYF. Here the CDR3 DNA reads TGTGCCAGCAGTGAACCCCCCACCTACGAGCAGTACTTC.

As to this clone: Other DNA variants within this sample encode the same CDR3. V is TRBV27 and J is TRBJ2-7, with TRBD2 matching over 8 bases. The CDR3 is made up of 15 amino acids. In germline, CDR1 is MNHEY, CDR2 SMNVEV (reference sequence). Trimming at V came to 2 bases and at J to 1 base, leaving 4 bases not matched to a gene. The CDR3, as DNA: TGTGCCAGCAGTTTAGTAGCGGGATCATCCTACGAGCAGTACTTC. The encoded protein is CASSLVAGSSYEQYF.